Here is one TCR beta chain with its context. Time point noted: blood 4 weeks post-SBRT, at nephrectomy. The treatment is: 15 Gy SBRT to primary tumor, nephrectomy 4 weeks later. Nephrectomy followed 15 Gy stereotactic body radiation by 4 weeks. The tumor was a clear cell renal cell carcinoma. Trimming stripped 5 bases from V and 5 bases from J, with 12 bases between. Germline V gene data show CDR1 as SQVTM and CDR2 as ANQGSEA. The CDR3 length is 12 residues. The sample originates from a study of radiation and T cells in renal cell carcinoma. TCRdb's table, derived via immunoSEQ multiplex PCR, lists solely in-frame clones and lacks some. The sample shows roughly 64,000 clones, 60% to 85% of them seen only once.

The chain has TRBV29-1 and TRBJ1-1; D possibly corresponds to TRBD1 (6 bases). The receptor comes from a man aged 60-69 years with renal cell carcinoma. The sample consisted of blood, taken from a patient whose treatment included radiotherapy and nephrectomy. For the CDR3, the DNA is TGCAGCGTTTATCCAGGGGAGACTGAAGCTTTCTTT. Translated: CSVYPGETEAFF.